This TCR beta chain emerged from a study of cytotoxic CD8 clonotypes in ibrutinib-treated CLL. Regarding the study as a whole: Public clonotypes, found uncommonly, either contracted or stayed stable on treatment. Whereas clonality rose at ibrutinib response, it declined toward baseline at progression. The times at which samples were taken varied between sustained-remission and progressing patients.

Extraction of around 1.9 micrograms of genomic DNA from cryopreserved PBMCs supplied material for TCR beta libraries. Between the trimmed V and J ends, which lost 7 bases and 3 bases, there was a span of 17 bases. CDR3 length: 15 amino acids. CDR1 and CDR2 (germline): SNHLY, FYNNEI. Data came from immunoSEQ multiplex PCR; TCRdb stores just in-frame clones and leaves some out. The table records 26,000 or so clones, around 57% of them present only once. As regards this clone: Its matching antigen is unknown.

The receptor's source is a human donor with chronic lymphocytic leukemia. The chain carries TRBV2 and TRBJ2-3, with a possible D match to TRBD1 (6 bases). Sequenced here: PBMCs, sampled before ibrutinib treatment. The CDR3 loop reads CASTGTTTLTDTQYF. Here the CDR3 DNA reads TGTGCCAGCACCGGGACAACTACGTTAACAGATACGCAGTATTTT.